These 2 T cell receptor beta chains were all obtained from the same sample, sequenced in a study of blood T cells in healthy people across ages. A second 7 to 11 cycle PCR used barcoded and J-beta primers. Using its own MiXCR run on the 5' RACE reads, TCRdb lists one record per CDR3 protein. The sample holds over 1.5 million distinct CDR3 sequences, 49% seen once. Sequenced material: blood. All receptors derive from a middle-aged woman in good health.

The gene calls are TRBV24-1 and TRBJ2-1, with TRBD2 matching over 10 bases. The germline gives CDR1 KGHDR, CDR2 SFDVKD. The CDR3 loop spans 16 amino acids. The trim removed 2 bases at V and 4 bases at J, leaving 4 bases unmatched. The chain's CDR3 is CATSDSSGGNYNEQFF. The CDR3 nucleotides read TGTGCCACCAGTGATTCTAGCGGGGGCAATTACAATGAGCAGTTCTTC.

There are a few counts of this clonotype. The gene calls are TRBV6-6 and TRBJ1-5, with D hard to call. The CDR3 extends over 13 amino acids. Trimming pared 5 bases from V and 4 bases from J, leaving 9 bases between. Germline V gene data show CDR1 as MNHNY and CDR2 as SVGAGI (reference sequence). CDR3 loop: CASSAGRNQPQHF. In nucleotides, the CDR3 is TGTGCCAGCAGTGCCGGACGGAATCAGCCCCAGCATTTT.